This T cell receptor (beta chain) was captured by sequencing in a study of blood T cell repertoires in COVID-19. The overall study: The United States, Italy and Spain supplied acute and convalescent COVID-19 samples.

V gave up 6 bases and J gave up 5 bases, with 19 bases separating them. The CDR3 consists of 15 residues. From germline, CDR1 is MDHEN and CDR2 SYDVKM. Assay used: immunoSEQ multiplex PCR; TCRdb lists only in-frame clones, some missing. Among some 89,000 clones listed, roughly four fifths were seen once. Sequenced sample: peripheral blood. This chain joins TRBV28 and TRBJ1-2; possible D gene TRBD1, 5 bases. The receptor was derived from a woman aged 80 or over with acute or convalescent COVID-19. In DNA, the CDR3 is TGTGCCAGCAGGGATTACGGGGGTACCGCGTATGGCTACACCTTC. This codes for CASRDYGGTAYGYTF.